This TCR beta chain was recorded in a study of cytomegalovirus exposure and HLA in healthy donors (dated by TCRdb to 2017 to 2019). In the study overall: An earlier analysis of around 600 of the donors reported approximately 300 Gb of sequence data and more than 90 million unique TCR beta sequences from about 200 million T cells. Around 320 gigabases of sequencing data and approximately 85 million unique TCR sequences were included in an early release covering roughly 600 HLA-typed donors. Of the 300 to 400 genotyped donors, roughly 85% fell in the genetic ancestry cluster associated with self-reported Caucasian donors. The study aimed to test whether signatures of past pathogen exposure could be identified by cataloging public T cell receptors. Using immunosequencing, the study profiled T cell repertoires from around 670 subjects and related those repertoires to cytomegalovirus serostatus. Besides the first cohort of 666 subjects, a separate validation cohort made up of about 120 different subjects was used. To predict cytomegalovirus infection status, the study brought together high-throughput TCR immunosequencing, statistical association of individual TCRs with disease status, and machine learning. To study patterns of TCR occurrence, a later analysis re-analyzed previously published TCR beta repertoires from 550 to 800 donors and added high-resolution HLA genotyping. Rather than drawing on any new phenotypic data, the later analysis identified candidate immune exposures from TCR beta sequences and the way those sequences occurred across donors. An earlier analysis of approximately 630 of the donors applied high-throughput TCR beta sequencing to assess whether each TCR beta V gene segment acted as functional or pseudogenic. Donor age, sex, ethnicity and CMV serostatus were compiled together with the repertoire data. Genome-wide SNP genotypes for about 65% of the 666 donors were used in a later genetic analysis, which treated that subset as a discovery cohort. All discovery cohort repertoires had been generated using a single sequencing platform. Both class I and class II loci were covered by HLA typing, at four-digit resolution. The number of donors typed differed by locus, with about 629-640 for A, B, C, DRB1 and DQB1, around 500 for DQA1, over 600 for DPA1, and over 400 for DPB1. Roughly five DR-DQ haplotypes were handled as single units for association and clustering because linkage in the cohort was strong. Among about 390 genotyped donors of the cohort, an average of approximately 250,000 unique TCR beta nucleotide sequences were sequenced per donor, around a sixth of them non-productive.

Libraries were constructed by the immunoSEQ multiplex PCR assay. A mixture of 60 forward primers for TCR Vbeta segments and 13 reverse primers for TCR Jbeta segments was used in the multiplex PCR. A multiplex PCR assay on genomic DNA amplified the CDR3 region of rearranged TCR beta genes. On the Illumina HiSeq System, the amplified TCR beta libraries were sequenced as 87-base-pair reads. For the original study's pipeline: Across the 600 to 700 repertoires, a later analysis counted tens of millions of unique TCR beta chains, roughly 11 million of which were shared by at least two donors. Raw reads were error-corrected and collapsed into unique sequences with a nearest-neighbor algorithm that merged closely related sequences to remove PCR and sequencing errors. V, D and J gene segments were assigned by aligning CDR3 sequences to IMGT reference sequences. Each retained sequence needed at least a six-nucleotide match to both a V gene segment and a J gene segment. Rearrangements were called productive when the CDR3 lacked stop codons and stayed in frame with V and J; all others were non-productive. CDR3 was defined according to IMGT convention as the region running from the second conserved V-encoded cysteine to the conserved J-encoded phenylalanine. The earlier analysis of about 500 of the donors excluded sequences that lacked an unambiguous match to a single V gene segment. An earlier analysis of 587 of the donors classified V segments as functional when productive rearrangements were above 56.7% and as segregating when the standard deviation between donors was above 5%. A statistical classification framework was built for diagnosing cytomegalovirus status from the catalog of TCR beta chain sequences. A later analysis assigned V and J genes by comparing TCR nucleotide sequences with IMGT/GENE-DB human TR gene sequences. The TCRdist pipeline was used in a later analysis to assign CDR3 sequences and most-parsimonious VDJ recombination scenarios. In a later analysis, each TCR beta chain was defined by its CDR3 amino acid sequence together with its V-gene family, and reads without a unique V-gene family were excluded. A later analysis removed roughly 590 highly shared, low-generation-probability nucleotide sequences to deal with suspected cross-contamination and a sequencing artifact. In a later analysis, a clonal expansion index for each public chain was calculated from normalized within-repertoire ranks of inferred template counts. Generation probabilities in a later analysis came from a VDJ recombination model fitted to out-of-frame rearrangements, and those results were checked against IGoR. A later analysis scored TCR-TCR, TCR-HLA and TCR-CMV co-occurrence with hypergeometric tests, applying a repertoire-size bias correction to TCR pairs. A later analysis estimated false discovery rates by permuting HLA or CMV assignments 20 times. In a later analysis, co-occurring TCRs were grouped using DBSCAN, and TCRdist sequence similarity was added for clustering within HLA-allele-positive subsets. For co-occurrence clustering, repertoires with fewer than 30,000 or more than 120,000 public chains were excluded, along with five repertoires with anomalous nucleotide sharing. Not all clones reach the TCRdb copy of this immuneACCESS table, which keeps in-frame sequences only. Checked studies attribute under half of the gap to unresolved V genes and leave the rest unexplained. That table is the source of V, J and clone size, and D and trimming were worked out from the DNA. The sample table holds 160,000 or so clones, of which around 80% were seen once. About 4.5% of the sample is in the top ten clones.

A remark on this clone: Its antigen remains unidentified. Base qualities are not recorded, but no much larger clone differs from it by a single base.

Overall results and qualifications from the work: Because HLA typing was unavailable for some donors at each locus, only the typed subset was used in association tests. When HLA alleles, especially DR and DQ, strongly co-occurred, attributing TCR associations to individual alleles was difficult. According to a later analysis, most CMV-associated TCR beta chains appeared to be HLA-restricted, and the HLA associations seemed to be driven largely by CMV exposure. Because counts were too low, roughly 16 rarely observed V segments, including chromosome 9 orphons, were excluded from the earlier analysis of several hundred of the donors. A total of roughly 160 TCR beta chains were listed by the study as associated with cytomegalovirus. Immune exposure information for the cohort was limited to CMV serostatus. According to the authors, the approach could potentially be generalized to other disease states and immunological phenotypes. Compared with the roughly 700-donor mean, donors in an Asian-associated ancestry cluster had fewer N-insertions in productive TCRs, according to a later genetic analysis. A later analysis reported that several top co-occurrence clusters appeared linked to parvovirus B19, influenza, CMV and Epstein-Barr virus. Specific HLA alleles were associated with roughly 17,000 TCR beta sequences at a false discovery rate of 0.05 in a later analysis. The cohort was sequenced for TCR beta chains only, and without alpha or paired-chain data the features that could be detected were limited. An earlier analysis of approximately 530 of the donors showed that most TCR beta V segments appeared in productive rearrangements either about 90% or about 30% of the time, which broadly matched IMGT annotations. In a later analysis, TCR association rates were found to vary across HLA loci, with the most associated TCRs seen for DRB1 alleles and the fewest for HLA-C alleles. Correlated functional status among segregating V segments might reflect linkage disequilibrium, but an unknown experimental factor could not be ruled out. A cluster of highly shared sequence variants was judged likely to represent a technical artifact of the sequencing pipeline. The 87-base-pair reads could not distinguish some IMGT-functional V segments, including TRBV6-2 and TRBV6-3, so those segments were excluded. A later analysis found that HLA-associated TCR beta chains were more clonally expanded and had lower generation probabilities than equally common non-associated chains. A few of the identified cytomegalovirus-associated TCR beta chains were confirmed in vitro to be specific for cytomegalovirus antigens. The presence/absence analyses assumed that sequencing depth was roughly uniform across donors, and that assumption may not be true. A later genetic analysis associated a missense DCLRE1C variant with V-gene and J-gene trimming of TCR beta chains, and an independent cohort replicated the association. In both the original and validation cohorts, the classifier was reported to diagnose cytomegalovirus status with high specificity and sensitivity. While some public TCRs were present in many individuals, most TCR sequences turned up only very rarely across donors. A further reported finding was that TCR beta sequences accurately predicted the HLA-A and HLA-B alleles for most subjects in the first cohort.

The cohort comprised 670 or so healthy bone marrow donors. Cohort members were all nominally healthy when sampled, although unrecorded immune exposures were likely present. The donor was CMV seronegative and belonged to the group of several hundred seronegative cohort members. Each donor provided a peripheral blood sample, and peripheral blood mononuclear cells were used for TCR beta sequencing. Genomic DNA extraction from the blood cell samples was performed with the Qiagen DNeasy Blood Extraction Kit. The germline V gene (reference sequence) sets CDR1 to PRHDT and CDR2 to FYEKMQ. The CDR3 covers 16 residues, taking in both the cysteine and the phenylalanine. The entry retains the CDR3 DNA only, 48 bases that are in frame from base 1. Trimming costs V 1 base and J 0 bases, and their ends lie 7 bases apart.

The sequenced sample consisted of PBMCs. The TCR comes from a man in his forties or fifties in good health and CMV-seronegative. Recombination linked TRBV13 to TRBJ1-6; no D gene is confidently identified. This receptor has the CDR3 CASSLVGNSYNSPLHF. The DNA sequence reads TGTGCCAGCAGCTTAGTGGGCAACTCCTATAATTCACCCCTCCACTTT.